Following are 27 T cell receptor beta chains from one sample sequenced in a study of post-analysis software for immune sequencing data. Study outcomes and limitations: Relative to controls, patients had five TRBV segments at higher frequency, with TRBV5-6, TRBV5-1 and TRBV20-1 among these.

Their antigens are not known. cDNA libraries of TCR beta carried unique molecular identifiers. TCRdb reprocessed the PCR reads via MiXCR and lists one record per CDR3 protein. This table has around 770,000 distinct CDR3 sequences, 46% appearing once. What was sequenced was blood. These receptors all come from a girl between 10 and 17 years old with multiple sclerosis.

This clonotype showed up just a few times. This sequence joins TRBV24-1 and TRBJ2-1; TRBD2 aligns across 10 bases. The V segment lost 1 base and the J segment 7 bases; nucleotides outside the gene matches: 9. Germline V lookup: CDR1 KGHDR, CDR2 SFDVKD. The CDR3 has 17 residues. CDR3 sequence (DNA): TGTGCCACCAGTGATTTCAGCCTAGCGGGAGTAGGAAATGAGCAGTTCTTC. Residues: CATSDFSLAGVGNEQFF.

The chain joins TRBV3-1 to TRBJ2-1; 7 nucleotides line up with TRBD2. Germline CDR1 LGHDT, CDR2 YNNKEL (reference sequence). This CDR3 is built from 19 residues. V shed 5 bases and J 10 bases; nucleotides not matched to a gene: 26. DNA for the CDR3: TGTGCCAGCAGCTCCCACGATTGGCTCCGGGACTACCGACCACAAGAGCAGTTCTTC. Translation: CASSSHDWLRDYRPQEQFF.

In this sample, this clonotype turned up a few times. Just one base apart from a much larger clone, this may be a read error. The CDR3 coding sequence is TGCAGTGCCGTAGCGGTACAAGAGGCCCAGTACTTC. Translating gives CSAVAVQEAQYF. V usage is TRBV20-1 and J usage is TRBJ2-5; D possibly corresponds to TRBD2 (6 bases). Per the germline V gene, CDR1 is DFQATT and CDR2 is SNEGSKA (reference sequence). The CDR3 is 12 residues long.

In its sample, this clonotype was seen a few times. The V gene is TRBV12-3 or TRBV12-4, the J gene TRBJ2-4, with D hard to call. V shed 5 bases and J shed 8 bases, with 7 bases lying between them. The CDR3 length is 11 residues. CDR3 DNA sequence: TGTGCCAGCAGTCTCCAGCACATTCAGTACTTC. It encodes CASSLQHIQYF.

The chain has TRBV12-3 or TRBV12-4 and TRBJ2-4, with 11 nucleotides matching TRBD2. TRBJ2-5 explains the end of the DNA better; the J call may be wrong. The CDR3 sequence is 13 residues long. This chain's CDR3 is CASSLGLAATQYF. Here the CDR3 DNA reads TGTGCCAGCAGTTTGGGACTAGCGGCGACCCAGTACTTC.

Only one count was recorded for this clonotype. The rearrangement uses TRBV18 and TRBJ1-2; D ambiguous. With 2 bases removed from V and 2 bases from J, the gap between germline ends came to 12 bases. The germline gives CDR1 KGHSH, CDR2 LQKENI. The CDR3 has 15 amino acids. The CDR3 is CASSPSRQQNYGYTF. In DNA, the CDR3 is TGTGCCAGCTCACCATCCAGGCAGCAAAACTATGGCTACACCTTC. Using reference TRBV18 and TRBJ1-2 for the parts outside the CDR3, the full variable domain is NAGVMQNPRHLVRRRGQEARLRCSPMKGHSHVYWYRQLPEEGLKFMVYLQKENIIDESGMPKERFSAEFPKEGPSILRIQQVVRGDSAAYFCASSPSRQQNYGYTFGSGTRLTVV.

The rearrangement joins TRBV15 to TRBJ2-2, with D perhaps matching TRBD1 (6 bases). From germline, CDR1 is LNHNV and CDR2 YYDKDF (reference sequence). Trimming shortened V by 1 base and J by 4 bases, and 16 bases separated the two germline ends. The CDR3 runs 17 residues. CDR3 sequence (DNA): TGTGCCACCAGCAGAGGCCTGGGACACGTAGGCACCGGGGAGCTGTTTTTT. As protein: CATSRGLGHVGTGELFF.

CDR3 region: CSVEGQGVNEQFF. As DNA, the CDR3 is TGCAGCGTTGAAGGCCAGGGGGTAAATGAGCAGTTCTTC. V and J are TRBV29-1 and TRBJ2-1, with 7 nucleotides matching TRBD1. The CDR3 loop spans 13 amino acids. Germline CDR1 and CDR2: SQVTM and ANQGSEA. Trimming cost V 1 base and J 7 bases; bases outside gene matches: 4.

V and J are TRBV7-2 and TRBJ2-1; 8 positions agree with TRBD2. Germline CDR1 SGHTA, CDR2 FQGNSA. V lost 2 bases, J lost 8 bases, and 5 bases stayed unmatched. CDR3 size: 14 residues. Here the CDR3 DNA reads TGTGCCAGCAGCTTATCCAGCGGGAGCTATGAGCAGTTCTTC. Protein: CASSLSSGSYEQFF.

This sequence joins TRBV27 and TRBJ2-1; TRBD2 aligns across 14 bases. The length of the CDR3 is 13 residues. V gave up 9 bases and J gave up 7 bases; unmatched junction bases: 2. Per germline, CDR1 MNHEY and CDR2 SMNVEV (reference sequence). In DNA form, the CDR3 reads TGTGCCAGAAGGACTAGCGGGGGGAATGAGCAGTTCTTC. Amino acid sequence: CARRTSGGNEQFF.

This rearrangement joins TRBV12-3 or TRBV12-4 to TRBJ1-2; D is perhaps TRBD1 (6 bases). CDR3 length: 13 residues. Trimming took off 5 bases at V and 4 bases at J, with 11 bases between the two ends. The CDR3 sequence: CASSLTDSYGYTF. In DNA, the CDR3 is TGTGCCAGCAGTCTAACGGACAGCTATGGCTACACCTTC.

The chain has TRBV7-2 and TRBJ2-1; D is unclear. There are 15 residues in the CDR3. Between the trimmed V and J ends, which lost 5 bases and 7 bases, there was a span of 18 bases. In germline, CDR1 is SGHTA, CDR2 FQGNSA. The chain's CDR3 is CASSSLGPFGNEQFF. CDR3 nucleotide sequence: TGTGCCAGCAGCAGCCTTGGCCCATTCGGGAATGAGCAGTTCTTC.

The CDR3 region has the DNA TGTGCCAGCAGTTTGGGAAGGGATGGCAATCAGCCCCAGCATTTT. This gives the protein CASSLGRDGNQPQHF. The chain recombines TRBV6-6 with TRBJ1-5; no clear D gene. Trimming took 4 bases from V and 2 from J, leaving 12 bases between them. The CDR3 spans 15 residues. Germline V lookup: CDR1 MNHNY, CDR2 SVGAGI (reference sequence).

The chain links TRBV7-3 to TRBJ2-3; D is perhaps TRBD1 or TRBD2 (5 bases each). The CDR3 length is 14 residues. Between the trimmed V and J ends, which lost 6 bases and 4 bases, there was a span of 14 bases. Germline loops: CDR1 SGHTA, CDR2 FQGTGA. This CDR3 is CASSPGPNADTQYF. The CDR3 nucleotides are TGTGCCAGCAGTCCGGGGCCTAACGCAGATACGCAGTATTTT.

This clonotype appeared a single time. Written as DNA, the CDR3 is TGTGCCAGCAGCTTAGTACAGAACGAGCAGTACTTC. It specifies CASSLVQNEQYF. This chain joins TRBV7-9 and TRBJ2-5, with unresolved D. The J call could be wrong; TRBJ2-7 is a better fit for the DNA end. There are 12 residues in the CDR3. Germline V CDR1 and CDR2: SEHNR, FQNEAQ (reference sequence).

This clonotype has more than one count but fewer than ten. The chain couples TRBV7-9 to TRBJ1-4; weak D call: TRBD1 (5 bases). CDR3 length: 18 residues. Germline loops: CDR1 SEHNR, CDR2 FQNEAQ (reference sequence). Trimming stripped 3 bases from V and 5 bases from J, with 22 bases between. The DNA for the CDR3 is TGTGCCAGCAGCTTGGATCGCAACTCAGGGACCGCGAATGAAAAACTGTTTTTT. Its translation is CASSLDRNSGTANEKLFF. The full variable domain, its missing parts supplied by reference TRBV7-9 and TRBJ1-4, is DTGVSQNPRHKITKRGQNVTFRCDPISEHNRLYWYRQTLGQGPEFLTYFQNEAQLEKSRLLSDRFSAERPKGSFSTLEIQRTEQGDSAMYLCASSLDRNSGTANEKLFFGSGTQLSVL.

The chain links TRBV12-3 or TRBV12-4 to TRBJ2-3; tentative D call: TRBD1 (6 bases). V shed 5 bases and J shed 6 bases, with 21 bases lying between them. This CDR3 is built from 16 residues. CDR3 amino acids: CASSPFRDTMGDTQYF. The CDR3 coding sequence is TGTGCCAGCAGTCCATTCAGGGACACGATGGGGGATACGCAGTATTTT.

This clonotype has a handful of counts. The CDR3 region is CASSLVAQQETQYF. CDR3 DNA sequence: TGTGCCAGCAGCTTAGTGGCACAGCAAGAGACCCAGTACTTC. The chain uses TRBV7-6 and TRBJ2-5, with D unclear. Per the germline V gene, CDR1 is SGHVS and CDR2 is FNYEAQ. The V end was cut by 1 base, the J end by 2 bases, with 8 bases between. The CDR3 extends over 14 amino acids.

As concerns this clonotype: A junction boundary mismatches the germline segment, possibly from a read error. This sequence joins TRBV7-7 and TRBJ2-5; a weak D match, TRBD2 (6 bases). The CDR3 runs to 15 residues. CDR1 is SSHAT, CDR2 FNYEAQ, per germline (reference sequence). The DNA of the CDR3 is TGTGCTAGCAGCCTCCTCTTGGGAGCGGGAGAGACCCAGTACTTC. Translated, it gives CASSLLLGAGETQYF. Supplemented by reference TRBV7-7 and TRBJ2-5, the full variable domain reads GAGVSQSPRYKVTKRGQDVTLRCDPISSHATLYWYQQALGQGPEFLTYFNYEAQPDKSGLPSDRFSAERPEGSISTLTIQRTEQRDSAMYRCASSLLLGAGETQYFGPGTRLLVL.

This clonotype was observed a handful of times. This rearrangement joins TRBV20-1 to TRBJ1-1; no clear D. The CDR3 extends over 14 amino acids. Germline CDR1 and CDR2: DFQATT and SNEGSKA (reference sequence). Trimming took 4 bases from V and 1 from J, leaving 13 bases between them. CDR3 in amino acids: CSATSVWTNTEAFF. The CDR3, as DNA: TGCAGTGCTACTAGTGTGTGGACGAACACTGAAGCTTTCTTT.

CDR3 coding DNA: TGTGCCAGCAGCTTATCAGCCCTCAAGCAGTACTTC. Protein product: CASSLSALKQYF. V is TRBV7-9 and J is TRBJ2-7; D uncertain. Germline lookup yields CDR1 SEHNR and CDR2 FQNEAQ (reference sequence). The CDR3 has 12 amino acids. Trimming stripped 2 bases from V and 8 bases from J, with 10 bases between.

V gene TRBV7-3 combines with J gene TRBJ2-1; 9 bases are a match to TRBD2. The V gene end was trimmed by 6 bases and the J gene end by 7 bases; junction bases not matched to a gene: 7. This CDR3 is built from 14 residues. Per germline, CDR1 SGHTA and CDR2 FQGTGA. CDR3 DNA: TGTGCCAGCAGTCGAGCGGGAGGCCTAAATGAGCAGTTCTTC. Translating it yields CASSRAGGLNEQFF.

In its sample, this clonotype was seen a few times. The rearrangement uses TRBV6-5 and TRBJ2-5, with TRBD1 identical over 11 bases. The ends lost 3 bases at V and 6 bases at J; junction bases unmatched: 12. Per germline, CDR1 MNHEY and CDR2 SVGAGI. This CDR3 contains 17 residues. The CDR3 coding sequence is TGTGCCAGCAGTTATTTCTCCGGGACAGGGGGGGGAAAGACCCAGTACTTC. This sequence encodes CASSYFSGTGGGKTQYF.

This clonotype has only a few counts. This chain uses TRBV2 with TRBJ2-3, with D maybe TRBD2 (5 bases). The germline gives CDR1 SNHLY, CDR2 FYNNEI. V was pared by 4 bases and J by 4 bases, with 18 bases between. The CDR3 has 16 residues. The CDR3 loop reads CASSGIFGKGADTQYF. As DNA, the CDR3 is TGTGCCAGCAGTGGAATCTTCGGTAAGGGAGCAGATACGCAGTATTTT.

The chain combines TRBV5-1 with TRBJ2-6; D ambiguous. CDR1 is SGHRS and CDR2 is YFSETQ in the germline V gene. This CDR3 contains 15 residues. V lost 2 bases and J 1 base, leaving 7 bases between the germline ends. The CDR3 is CASSFARSGANVLTF. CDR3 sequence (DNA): TGCGCCAGCAGCTTTGCTAGATCTGGGGCCAACGTCCTGACTTTC.

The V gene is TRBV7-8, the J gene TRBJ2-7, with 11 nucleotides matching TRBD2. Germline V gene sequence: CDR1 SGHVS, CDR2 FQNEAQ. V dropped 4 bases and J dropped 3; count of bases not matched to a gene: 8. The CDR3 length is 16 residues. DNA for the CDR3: TGTGCCAGCAGCTCGCAAGGACTAGCGGGCCACTACGAGCAGTACTTC. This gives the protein CASSSQGLAGHYEQYF.

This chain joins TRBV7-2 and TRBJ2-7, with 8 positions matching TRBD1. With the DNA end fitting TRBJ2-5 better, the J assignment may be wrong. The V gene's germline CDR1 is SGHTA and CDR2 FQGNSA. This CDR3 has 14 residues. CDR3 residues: CASSTGQGSETQYF. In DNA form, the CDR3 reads TGTGCCAGCAGCACCGGACAGGGTTCAGAGACCCAGTACTTC.